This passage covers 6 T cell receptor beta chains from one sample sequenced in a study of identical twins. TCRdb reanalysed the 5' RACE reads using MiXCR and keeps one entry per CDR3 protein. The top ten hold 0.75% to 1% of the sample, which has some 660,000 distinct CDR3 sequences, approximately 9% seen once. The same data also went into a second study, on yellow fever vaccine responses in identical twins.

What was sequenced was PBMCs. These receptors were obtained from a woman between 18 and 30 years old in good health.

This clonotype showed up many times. The CDR3 spells CASSYSKANEQYF. The DNA of the CDR3 is TGTGCCAGCAGTTACTCGAAGGCGAACGAGCAGTACTTC. The chain uses TRBV6-6 and TRBJ2-7; D gene ambiguous. The V end lost 0 bases, the J end lost 5 bases, and 8 bases lay between the germline ends. Germline CDR1 is MNHNY and CDR2 is SVGAGI (reference sequence). CDR3 length equals 13 residues.

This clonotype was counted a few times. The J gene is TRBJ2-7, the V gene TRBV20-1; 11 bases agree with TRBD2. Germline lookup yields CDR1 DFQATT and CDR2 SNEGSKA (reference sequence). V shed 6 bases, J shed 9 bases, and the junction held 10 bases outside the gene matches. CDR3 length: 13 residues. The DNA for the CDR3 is TGCAGTGCCTCGACTAGCGGGGCCGTTCGGCAGTACTTC. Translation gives CSASTSGAVRQYF.

CDR3 sequence reads: CASSILAGALTDTQYF. The CDR3 DNA is TGTGCCAGCAGTATACTAGCGGGGGCCCTCACAGATACGCAGTATTTT. The genes are TRBV2 and TRBJ2-3; 11 bases agree with TRBD2. Germline V gene data show CDR1 as SNHLY and CDR2 as FYNNEI. V was pared by 5 bases and J by 2 bases, with 6 bases of the junction left unmatched. CDR3 length: 16 amino acids.

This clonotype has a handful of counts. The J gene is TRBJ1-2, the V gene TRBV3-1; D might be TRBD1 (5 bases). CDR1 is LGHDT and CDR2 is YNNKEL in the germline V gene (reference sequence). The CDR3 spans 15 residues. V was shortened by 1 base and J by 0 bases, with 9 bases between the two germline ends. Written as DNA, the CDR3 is TGTGCCAGCAGCCAAGCTCGACAGTCTAACTATGGCTACACCTTC. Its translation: CASSQARQSNYGYTF.

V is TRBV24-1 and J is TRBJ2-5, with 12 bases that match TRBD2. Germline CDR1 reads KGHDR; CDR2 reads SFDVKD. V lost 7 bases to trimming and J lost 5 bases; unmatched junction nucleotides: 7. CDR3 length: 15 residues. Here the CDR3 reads CATRDTSGGRETQYF. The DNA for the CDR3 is TGTGCCACCAGAGATACTAGCGGGGGGCGGGAGACCCAGTACTTC.

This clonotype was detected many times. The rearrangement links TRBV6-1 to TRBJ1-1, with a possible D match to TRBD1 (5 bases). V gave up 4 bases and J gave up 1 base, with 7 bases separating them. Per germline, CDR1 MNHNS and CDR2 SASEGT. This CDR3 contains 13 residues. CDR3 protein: CASSVGQNTEAFF. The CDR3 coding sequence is TGTGCCAGCAGTGTCGGACAGAACACTGAAGCTTTCTTT.